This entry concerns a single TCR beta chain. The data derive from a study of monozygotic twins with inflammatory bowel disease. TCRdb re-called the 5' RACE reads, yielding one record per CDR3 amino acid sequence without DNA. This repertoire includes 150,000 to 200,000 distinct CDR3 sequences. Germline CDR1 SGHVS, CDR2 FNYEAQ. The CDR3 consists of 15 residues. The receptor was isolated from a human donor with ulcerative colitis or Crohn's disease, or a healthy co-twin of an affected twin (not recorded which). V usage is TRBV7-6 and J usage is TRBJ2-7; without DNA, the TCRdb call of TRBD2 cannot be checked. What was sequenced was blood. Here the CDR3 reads CASSPETRIAYEQYF.